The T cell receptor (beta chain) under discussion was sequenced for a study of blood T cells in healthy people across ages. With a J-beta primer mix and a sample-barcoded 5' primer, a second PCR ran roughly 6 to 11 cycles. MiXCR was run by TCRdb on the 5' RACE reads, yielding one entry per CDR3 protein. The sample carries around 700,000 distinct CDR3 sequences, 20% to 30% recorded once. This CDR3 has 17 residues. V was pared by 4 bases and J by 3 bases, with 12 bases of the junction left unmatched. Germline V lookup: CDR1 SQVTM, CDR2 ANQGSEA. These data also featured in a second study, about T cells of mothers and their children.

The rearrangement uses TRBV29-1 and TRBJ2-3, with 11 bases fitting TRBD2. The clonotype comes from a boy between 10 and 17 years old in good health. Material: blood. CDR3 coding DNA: TGCAGCGTTGCAGGGGTTGGGCTAGCGGGAGGAACAGATACGCAGTATTTT. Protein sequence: CSVAGVGLAGGTDTQYF.